Listed below are T cell receptor beta chains from one sample, sequenced in a study of blood T cells in healthy people across ages. TCRdb processed the 5' RACE reads anew with MiXCR; each CDR3 protein has one entry. The sample shows approximately 850,000 distinct CDR3 sequences, 40% to 50% of them seen only once. The sequencing sample was made of blood. Receptor source: a man between 60 and 70 years old in good health. Both conserved end residues are part of each CDR3. Fields, in order: V gene, D gene, clone size, J gene, CDR3 DNA, CDR3 protein. The D gene is left open where the match is weak. Size values are once, few and many counts, or a class for expanded clones, and some rows have none.

v_gene: TRBV11-3; d_gene: -; abundance: -; j_gene: TRBJ2-6; CDR3nt: TGTGCCAGCAGCTACGGATTCTCTGGGGCCAACGTCCTGACTTTC; CDR3aa: CASSYGFSGANVLTF
v_gene: TRBV4-2; d_gene: TRBD1; abundance: -; j_gene: TRBJ1-6; CDR3nt: TGTGCCAGCAGCCAGGGCTCTGGACAGGGGGTTAATTCACCCCTCCACTTT; CDR3aa: CASSQGSGQGVNSPLHF
v_gene: TRBV4-1; d_gene: -; abundance: -; j_gene: TRBJ2-1; CDR3nt: TGCGCCAGCAGCCTCTCCGTCCCAAAAACCTACAATGAGCAGTTCTTC; CDR3aa: CASSLSVPKTYNEQFF
v_gene: TRBV27; d_gene: -; abundance: -; j_gene: TRBJ2-5; CDR3nt: TGTGCCAGCGGGGATGGCCCCTGGCGGCAGTACTTC; CDR3aa: CASGDGPWRQYF
v_gene: TRBV7-2; d_gene: -; abundance: few; j_gene: TRBJ1-5; CDR3nt: TGTGCCAGCAGCTTGGACAGCCGCAATCAGCCCCAGCATTTT; CDR3aa: CASSLDSRNQPQHF
v_gene: TRBV5-1; d_gene: -; abundance: few; j_gene: TRBJ2-3; CDR3nt: TGCGCCAGCAGCCGTCGGGGGCAAGAAACCACAGATACGCAGTATTTT; CDR3aa: CASSRRGQETTDTQYF
v_gene: TRBV12-3/TRBV12-4; d_gene: -; abundance: few; j_gene: TRBJ2-1; CDR3nt: TGTGCCAGCAGTTTTGGGGGCGTAGGGTCCTACAATGAGCAGTTCTTC; CDR3aa: CASSFGGVGSYNEQFF
v_gene: TRBV28; d_gene: -; abundance: -; j_gene: TRBJ1-2; CDR3nt: TGTGCCAGCTTTCAGCGGAATAACTATGGCTACACCTTC; CDR3aa: CASFQRNNYGYTF
v_gene: TRBV5-1; d_gene: TRBD1; abundance: -; j_gene: TRBJ1-2; CDR3nt: TGCGCCAGCAGATCGGGGACAGGGTTCACCTATGGCTACACCTTC; CDR3aa: CASRSGTGFTYGYTF
v_gene: TRBV13; d_gene: -; abundance: -; j_gene: TRBJ2-7; CDR3nt: TGTGCCAGCAGCTTACGCCTCACCCGACAAGATTACGAGCAGTACTTC; CDR3aa: CASSLRLTRQDYEQYF
v_gene: TRBV6-4; d_gene: -; abundance: many; j_gene: TRBJ2-7; CDR3nt: TGTGCCAGCAGTGAGCAGGGCTACTCCTACGAGCAGTACTTC; CDR3aa: CASSEQGYSYEQYF
v_gene: TRBV6-6; d_gene: -; abundance: -; j_gene: TRBJ1-2; CDR3nt: TGTGCCAGCAGTTACGGTCAGGGTCGCGACTATGGCTACACCTTC; CDR3aa: CASSYGQGRDYGYTF